The clone carrying this T cell receptor beta chain was seen only once. The antigen is not known. Cultured CD4+ T-cell DNA underwent Oncomine TCR Beta short-read sequencing. TCRdb redid the calling of the PCR reads with MiXCR, one entry per CDR3 protein. The data contain roughly 14,000 distinct CDR3 sequences, about three fifths of them singletons. The record originates from a study of vaccination and CD4 T cells after COVID-19. On the study more broadly: Spike peptides, overlapping and drawn from SARS-CoV-2, HCoV-NL63, HCoV-OC43 and HCoV-229E, were used to stimulate cells.

The treatment is: roughly 10-day PBMC culture with coronavirus spike peptide pools or control peptides (ViraFEST assay). PBMC cultures, at over 1.5 million cells per well, received approximately 9.1 IU/ml IL-2 and around 9.6 ug/ml peptide pools. The CDR3 length is 15 residues. CDR1 and CDR2 from the germline V gene are SNHLY and FYNNEI. Between the trimmed V and J ends, which lost 3 bases and 3 bases, there was a span of 12 bases. Study-level points and caveats: Median SARS-CoV-2-reactive clonotype numbers rose nonsignificantly, 21 to 38. Convalescent patients' vaccine-specific clones were spike mono-reactive in 304 of 307 cases.

The J gene is TRBJ1-5, the V gene TRBV2, with D perhaps TRBD1 (5 bases). The receptor was derived from a human donor who had recovered from COVID-19. Sequencing was performed on CD4+ T cells from blood, cultured in vitro. The CDR3 loop is CASSDYQGLNQPQHF. The DNA for the CDR3 is TGTGCCAGCAGTGATTACCAGGGCCTCAATCAGCCCCAGCATTTT.